The rows below give T cell receptor beta chains drawn from one sample of a study of blood T cells in healthy people across ages. TCRdb reanalysed the 5' RACE reads using MiXCR and keeps one entry per CDR3 protein. The profile shows roughly 800,000 distinct CDR3 sequences, about 53% of them singletons. The sequenced material came from blood. The receptors here all came from an elderly man in good health. CDR3s include the opening cysteine and the closing phenylalanine or tryptophan. A D gene is named only where the DNA matches it firmly. Clone size appears in some rows only: once, few, many, or a class for an expanded clone.

.	TRBV29-1	TRBJ2-1	.	TGCAGCGTTGTTGTCGCGAGCTCCTACAATGAGCAGTTCTTC	CSVVVASSYNEQFF
.	TRBV5-1	TRBJ2-7	.	TGCGCCAGCAGCTTGGCCGGGGGCACCACCTACGAGCAGTACTTC	CASSLAGGTTYEQYF
.	TRBV20-1	TRBJ1-1	.	TGCAGTGCTGGAACAACAGCGAACACTGAAGCTTTCTTT	CSAGTTANTEAFF
.	TRBV24-1	TRBJ2-7	TRBD1	TGTGCCACCAGTGATCCTAGACAGGGCGGCGAGCAGTACTTC	CATSDPRQGGEQYF
few	TRBV21-1	TRBJ1-6	.	TGTGCCAGCAGCAAAGCGACAGGGGAGGATTCACCCCTCCACTTT	CASSKATGEDSPLHF
once	TRBV4-1	TRBJ2-7	TRBD2	TGCGCCGGCAGCCCGACGGGACTAGCAGATGAGCAGTACTTC	CAGSPTGLADEQYF
.	TRBV20-1	TRBJ2-1	.	TGCAGTGCTAGGGTCTTGAGGGAGAGATACAATGAGCAGTTCTTC	CSARVLRERYNEQFF
.	TRBV29-1	TRBJ2-1	TRBD2	TGCAGCGCTCGACTAGCGGGAATGGTGGGCGAGCAGTTCTTC	CSARLAGMVGEQFF
.	TRBV6-1	TRBJ2-7	.	TGTGCCAGCACCGCTGGCAGCACCAGCTCCTACGAGCAGTACTTC	CASTAGSTSSYEQYF
.	TRBV28	TRBJ1-6	.	TGTGCCAGCTCTCCGGGCCGGGGGGGCTATAATTCACCCCTCCACTTT	CASSPGRGGYNSPLHF
.	TRBV9	TRBJ2-3	TRBD1	TGTGCCAGCAGCGTAGCAGGGACAGCCCGCACAGATACGCAGTATTTT	CASSVAGTARTDTQYF
.	TRBV20-1	TRBJ1-6	.	TGCAGTGCTAGAGGGCCGGGGGCGCTTCAGTCACCCCTCCACTTT	CSARGPGALQSPLHF
.	TRBV24-1	TRBJ2-1	.	TGTGCCACCAGTGAGGGGACTCAATCGGTTTACAATGAGCAGTTCTTC	CATSEGTQSVYNEQFF
.	TRBV5-1	TRBJ2-7	TRBD1	TGCGCCAGCAACCCGACAGGGACGTCCTCTAAAGACGAGCAGTACTTC	CASNPTGTSSKDEQYF
.	TRBV11-3	TRBJ2-7	.	TGTGCCAGCGGCTTAGAAAGAGGGAACAGCTCCTACGAGCAGTACTTC	CASGLERGNSSYEQYF
.	TRBV18	TRBJ2-1	.	TGTGCCAGCTCACCGCTCCCCGGGGAAGGCGGAAATGAGCAGTTCTTC	CASSPLPGEGGNEQFF
few	TRBV10-3	TRBJ2-7	TRBD1	TGTGCCATCAGGGACCTGGACAGGGGGGGCTACGAGCAGTACTTC	CAIRDLDRGGYEQYF
once	TRBV5-6	TRBJ2-1	TRBD1	TGTGCCAGCAGCTCGGCCGGGACAGCGGATGAGCAGTTCTTC	CASSSAGTADEQFF
.	TRBV10-3	TRBJ1-1	.	TGTGCCATCAGTGAGTTGGCCGCGAACACTGAAGCTTTCTTT	CAISELAANTEAFF
.	TRBV5-1	TRBJ2-7	.	TGCGCCAGCAGCTTAGACGGGACGGAAATCTACGAGCAGTACTTC	CASSLDGTEIYEQYF